The 25 T cell receptor beta chains presented below share a single source sample, sequenced in a study of shared clonotypes between healthy human individuals. Only in-frame clones appear in the TCRdb table, and some are missing; sequencing was by immunoSEQ multiplex PCR. This table holds roughly 2.1 million clones, 85% to 95% found once. The naive CD8 fraction comprised CD45RO-negative cells positively selected for CCR7 and excluded terminally differentiated effector memory CD45RA+ cells. Sequencing input: naive CD8+ T cells from PBMCs. The source is a man aged 18-30 years in good health. Some clones in this sample may be carry-over from other donors' samples.

This chain uses TRBV14 with TRBJ2-3; TRBD2 aligns across 8 bases. Germline CDR1 reads SGHDN; CDR2 reads FVKESK. V gave up 1 base and J gave up 7 bases; unmatched junction bases: 10. The CDR3 has 16 residues. CDR3 loop: CASSQGQREGRYTQYF. CDR3 coding DNA: TGTGCCAGCAGCCAAGGTCAACGGGAGGGCCGATATACGCAGTATTTT.

The V and J genes are TRBV4-1 and TRBJ2-2; D is uncertain. Germline lookup yields CDR1 MGHRA and CDR2 YSYEKL. CDR3 size: 15 residues. Trimming removed 0 bases from V and 5 bases from J, with 10 bases in between. The CDR3 DNA reads TGCGCCAGCAGCCAAGAAGGTATAATGACCGGGGAGCTGTTTTTT. Translation: CASSQEGIMTGELFF.

The chain combines TRBV9 with TRBJ2-5; 11 nucleotides agree with TRBD2. V gave up 0 bases and J gave up 5 bases; unmatched junction bases: 3. Germline V lookup: CDR1 SGDLS, CDR2 YYNGEE. The CDR3 totals 15 residues. The CDR3 loop is CASSVALAGVETQYF. The CDR3 DNA follows: TGTGCCAGCAGCGTAGCACTAGCGGGAGTGGAGACCCAGTACTTC.

The gene calls are TRBV2 and TRBJ2-5, with TRBD2 as a possible D gene (5 bases). Trimming cost V 3 bases and J 6 bases, with 17 bases left between them. Germline V gene lookup returns CDR1 SNHLY and CDR2 FYNNEI. The CDR3 loop spans 15 amino acids. CDR3 protein: CASSDGGRVAKTQYF. The CDR3 bases are TGTGCCAGCAGTGACGGCGGGCGGGTGGCAAAGACCCAGTACTTC.

For this clone: In the same sample, other DNA sequences code for this CDR3. This chain connects TRBV19 to TRBJ2-7; no firm D call. The V gene's germline CDR1 is LNHDA and CDR2 SQIVND (reference sequence). CDR3 length: 13 amino acids. V was shortened by 5 bases and J by 2 bases, with 10 bases between the two germline ends. The CDR3, as DNA: TGTGCCAGTAGTCCAGGCCCCGCCTACGAGCAGTACTTC. Amino acid sequence: CASSPGPAYEQYF.

The table lists this clone with a few counts. V usage is TRBV6-5 and J usage is TRBJ1-5; D perhaps matches TRBD1 (6 bases). CDR1 MNHEY and CDR2 SVGAGI come from the germline V gene. This CDR3 spans 15 amino acids. The V and J ends lost 2 bases and 4 bases respectively, with 12 bases between them. Here the CDR3 reads CASSYTAGANQPQHF. The CDR3, as DNA: TGTGCCAGCAGTTACACCGCAGGGGCAAATCAGCCCCAGCATTTT.

The rearrangement joins TRBV19 to TRBJ1-1; D is uncertain. The CDR3 is made up of 14 amino acids. In germline, CDR1 is LNHDA, CDR2 SQIVND (reference sequence). Trimming took 5 bases from V and 3 from J, leaving 13 bases between them. CDR3 region: CASSGRERYTEAFF. DNA for the CDR3: TGTGCCAGTAGTGGAAGGGAACGTTACACTGAAGCTTTCTTT. Full variable domain (outside the CDR3, taken from reference TRBV19 and TRBJ1-1): DGGITQSPKYLFRKEGQNVTLSCEQNLNHDAMYWYRQDPGQGLRLIYYSQIVNDFQKGDIAEGYSVSREKKESFPLTVTSAQKNPTAFYLCASSGRERYTEAFFGQGTRLTVV.

The V call is TRBV23-1, the J call TRBJ1-4; 8 bases are a match to TRBD1. Being an ORF, TRBV23-1 has a function that is uncertain. There are 16 residues in the CDR3. The ends lost 6 bases at V and 0 bases at J; junction bases unmatched: 6. The CDR3 nucleotides are TGCGCCAGCAGACAGAAACAGGGGGCAACTAATGAAAAACTGTTTTTT. Its translation: CASRQKQGATNEKLFF.

V gene TRBV30 combines with J gene TRBJ1-1; no clear D gene. V was pared by 0 bases and J by 3 bases, with 20 bases between. The CDR3 loop spans 17 amino acids. Per germline, CDR1 GTSNPN and CDR2 SVGIG (reference sequence). Here the CDR3 DNA reads TGTGCCTGGAGTGTAGGAACCCCGAGGGCCGGGGACACTGAAGCTTTCTTT. It yields the protein CAWSVGTPRAGDTEAFF.

V gene TRBV28 combines with J gene TRBJ2-7; a possible D gene is TRBD1 (6 bases). The V end was cut by 4 bases, the J end by 3 bases, with 10 bases between. This CDR3 contains 13 residues. From germline, CDR1 is MDHEN and CDR2 SYDVKM. CDR3 DNA: TGTGCCAGCAGTTGGGACACAAACTACGAGCAGTACTTC. Translated, it gives CASSWDTNYEQYF.

The J gene is TRBJ2-1, the V gene TRBV27; possible D gene TRBD2, 5 bases. Trimming pared 2 bases from V and 2 bases from J, leaving 13 bases between. The germline V gene encodes CDR1 MNHEY and CDR2 SMNVEV (reference sequence). This CDR3 is built from 16 residues. The CDR3 sequence is CASSLVGVVAYNEQFF. Written as DNA, the CDR3 is TGTGCCAGCAGTTTAGTGGGAGTAGTCGCCTACAATGAGCAGTTCTTC.

This chain uses TRBV28 with TRBJ2-1; TRBD2 aligns across 7 bases. This CDR3 has 15 amino acids. J was trimmed by 8 bases and V by 7 bases; bases with no gene match: 14. Germline V gene lookup returns CDR1 MDHEN and CDR2 SYDVKM. The CDR3 coding sequence is TGTGCCAGCACCTGGGCCGGGGAGGGAAAGTATGAGCAGTTCTTC. This gives the protein CASTWAGEGKYEQFF.

This clone occurred once. This chain joins TRBV27 and TRBJ2-7; 13 bases map to TRBD2. Germline CDR1 and CDR2: MNHEY and SMNVEV (reference sequence). V lost 2 bases, J lost 2 bases, and 3 bases stayed unmatched. The CDR3 length is 16 residues. The CDR3 sequence: CASSLGTSGVTYEQYF. Written as DNA, the CDR3 is TGTGCCAGCAGTTTAGGGACTAGCGGGGTTACCTACGAGCAGTACTTC.

The chain is built from TRBV2 and TRBJ1-1, with 7 bases aligning to TRBD1. CDR3 length equals 14 residues. CDR1 and CDR2 from the germline V gene are SNHLY and FYNNEI. The junction had 4 bases not matched to a gene; V was cut back by 5 bases and J by 1 base. The CDR3 protein is CASSYPGGNTEAFF. The CDR3 DNA is TGTGCCAGCAGTTACCCAGGGGGGAACACTGAAGCTTTCTTT.

The rearrangement uses TRBV27 and TRBJ1-1; no firm D call. With 2 bases removed from V and 5 bases from J, the gap between germline ends came to 18 bases. The germline CDR1 and CDR2 sequences are MNHEY and SMNVEV (reference sequence). The CDR3 length is 16 residues. The CDR3 spells CASSLNLREPWTEAFF. The CDR3 nucleotides are TGTGCCAGCAGTTTAAATCTTAGGGAACCATGGACTGAAGCTTTCTTT.

A note on this clone: This sample also contains other DNA sequences that code for the same CDR3. The chain couples TRBV27 to TRBJ2-1; 12 nucleotides line up with TRBD2. From germline, CDR1 is MNHEY and CDR2 SMNVEV (reference sequence). Trimming cost V 5 bases and J 7 bases; bases outside gene matches: 6. The CDR3 extends over 15 amino acids. Here the CDR3 reads CASSPGTSGSNEQFF. The CDR3, as DNA: TGTGCCAGCAGTCCTGGGACTAGCGGGTCAAATGAGCAGTTCTTC.

CDR3 protein: CASRTTGNEQYF. For the CDR3, the DNA is TGTGCCAGCAGGACCACAGGGAACGAGCAGTACTTC. The chain has TRBV27 and TRBJ2-7, with D perhaps matching TRBD1 (6 bases). Trimming left V 6 bases short and J 5 bases short, with 11 bases between. The CDR3 is 12 residues long. Germline V lookup: CDR1 MNHEY, CDR2 SMNVEV (reference sequence).

The CDR3 is CASSLARGAYEQYF. The CDR3 DNA is TGTGCCAGCAGTTTAGCCAGGGGTGCCTACGAGCAGTACTTC. The chain employs TRBV27 and TRBJ2-7; D might be TRBD1 (6 bases). The CDR3 sequence is 14 residues long. V lost 2 bases and J lost 2, with 10 bases in between. Germline V gene sequence: CDR1 MNHEY, CDR2 SMNVEV (reference sequence).

In the case of this clone: The same CDR3 arises from other DNA sequences in this sample as well. The chain combines TRBV27 with TRBJ1-5, with 8 bases matching TRBD1. The germline V gene encodes CDR1 MNHEY and CDR2 SMNVEV (reference sequence). Trimming cost V 4 bases and J 6 bases; bases outside gene matches: 5. The CDR3 length is 14 residues. As DNA, the CDR3 is TGTGCCAGCAGTTCCCGGCAGGGGGCTCAGCCCCAGCATTTT. Protein sequence: CASSSRQGAQPQHF.

This chain connects TRBV2 to TRBJ2-5, with 12 bases that match TRBD2. Germline CDR1 is SNHLY and CDR2 is FYNNEI. With V trimmed by 4 bases and J by 7 bases, 7 bases remained unmatched. The CDR3 is made up of 15 amino acids. As DNA, the CDR3 is TGTGCCAGCAGTGGGACTAGCGGGATGGAGGGGACCCAGTACTTC. It is translated as CASSGTSGMEGTQYF. The whole variable domain, filled in from reference TRBV2 and TRBJ2-5, reads EPEVTQTPSHQVTQMGQEVILRCVPISNHLYFYWYRQILGQKVEFLVSFYNNEISEKSEIFDDQFSVERPDGSNFTLKIRSTKLEDSAMYFCASSGTSGMEGTQYFGPGTRLLVL.

V gene TRBV19 combines with J gene TRBJ2-3, with a tentative D call TRBD2 (6 bases). V lost 5 bases, J lost 2 bases, and 14 bases lay in between. The CDR3 is 15 amino acids. Germline lookup yields CDR1 LNHDA and CDR2 SQIVND (reference sequence). Here the CDR3 DNA reads TGTGCCAGTAGTTCCCGACTAGTTCACACAGATACGCAGTATTTT. Its translation is CASSSRLVHTDTQYF.

The chain combines TRBV28 with TRBJ2-7; TRBD1 is a possible D gene (8 bases). The length of the CDR3 is 16 residues. CDR1 and CDR2 (germline): MDHEN, SYDVKM. V lost 6 bases to trimming and J lost 6 bases, with 24 bases between them. CDR3: CASRLEVGQGGFEQYF. CDR3 nucleotides: TGTGCCAGCAGGTTGGAAGTCGGACAGGGAGGGTTCGAGCAGTACTTC.

The rearrangement uses TRBV7-9 and TRBJ1-1; D is uncertain. Germline V gene lookup returns CDR1 SEHNR and CDR2 FQNEAQ (reference sequence). The V end lost 8 bases, the J end lost 3 bases, and 10 bases lay between the germline ends. This CDR3 contains 12 residues. CDR3 sequence (DNA): TGTGCCAGCGCCTCCAGATACACTGAAGCTTTCTTT. This codes for CASASRYTEAFF.

The chain links TRBV28 to TRBJ1-1; weak D call: TRBD1 (5 bases). Per germline, CDR1 MDHEN and CDR2 SYDVKM. The CDR3 length is 14 residues. V was shortened by 1 base and J by 4 bases, with 10 bases between the two germline ends. The CDR3 loop is CASSLLRGGTEAFF. Written as DNA, the CDR3 is TGTGCCAGCAGTTTATTGCGGGGCGGCACTGAAGCTTTCTTT.

This clone has a single count. The genes are TRBV9 and TRBJ2-2; 8 nucleotides match TRBD2. J was trimmed by 5 bases and V by 4 bases; bases with no gene match: 7. Germline V gene sequence: CDR1 SGDLS, CDR2 YYNGEE. This CDR3 is built from 15 residues. CDR3 in DNA: TGTGCCAGCAGCCCAGCGGGAGTAGGAACCGGGGAGCTGTTTTTT. As protein: CASSPAGVGTGELFF.